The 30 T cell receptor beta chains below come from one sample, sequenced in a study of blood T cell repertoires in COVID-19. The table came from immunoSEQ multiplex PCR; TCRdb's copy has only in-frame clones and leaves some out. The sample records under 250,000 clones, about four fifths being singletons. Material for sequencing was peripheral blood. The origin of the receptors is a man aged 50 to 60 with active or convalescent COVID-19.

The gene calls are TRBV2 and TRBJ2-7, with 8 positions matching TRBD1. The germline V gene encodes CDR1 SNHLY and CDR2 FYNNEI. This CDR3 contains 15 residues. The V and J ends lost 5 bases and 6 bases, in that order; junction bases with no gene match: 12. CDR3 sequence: CASSPQGGKVSEQYF. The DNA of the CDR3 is TGTGCCAGCAGTCCACAGGGGGGCAAAGTATCCGAGCAGTACTTC.

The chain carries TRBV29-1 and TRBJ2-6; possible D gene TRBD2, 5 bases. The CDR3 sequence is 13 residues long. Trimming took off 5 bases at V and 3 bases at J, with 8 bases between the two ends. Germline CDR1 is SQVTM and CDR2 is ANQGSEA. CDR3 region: CSVTDFGANVLTF. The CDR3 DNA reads TGCAGCGTTACGGACTTTGGGGCCAACGTCCTGACTTTC.

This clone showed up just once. The chain's CDR3 is CASSLDRGEYGYTF. CDR3 DNA: TGTGCCAGCAGCTTAGACAGGGGGGAATATGGCTACACCTTC. This chain joins TRBV11-2 and TRBJ1-2; 7 nucleotides line up with TRBD1. The CDR3 is made up of 14 amino acids. CDR1 and CDR2 from the germline V gene are SGHAT and FQNNGV. V was clipped by 0 bases and J by 5 bases; unmatched bases: 3.

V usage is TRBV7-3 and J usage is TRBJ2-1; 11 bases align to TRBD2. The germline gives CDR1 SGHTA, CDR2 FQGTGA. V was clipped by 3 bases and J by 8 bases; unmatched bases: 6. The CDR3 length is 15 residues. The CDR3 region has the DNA TGTGCCAGCAGCTTGACTAGCGGGGCACTCGATGAGCAGTTCTTC. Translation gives CASSLTSGALDEQFF.

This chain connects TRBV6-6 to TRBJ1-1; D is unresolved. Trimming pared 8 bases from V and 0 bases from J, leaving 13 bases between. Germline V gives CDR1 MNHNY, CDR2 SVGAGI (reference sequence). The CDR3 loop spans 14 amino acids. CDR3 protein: CASLGDMMNTEAFF. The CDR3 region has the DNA TGTGCCAGCTTGGGCGACATGATGAACACTGAAGCTTTCTTT.

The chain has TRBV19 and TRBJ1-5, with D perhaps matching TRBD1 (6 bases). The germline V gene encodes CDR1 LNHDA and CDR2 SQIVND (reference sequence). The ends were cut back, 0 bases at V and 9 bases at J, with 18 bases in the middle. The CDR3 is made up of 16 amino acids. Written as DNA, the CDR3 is TGTGCCAGTAGTATAGATAAAGCGGGGGGCTTGCGGCCCCAGCATTTT. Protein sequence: CASSIDKAGGLRPQHF.

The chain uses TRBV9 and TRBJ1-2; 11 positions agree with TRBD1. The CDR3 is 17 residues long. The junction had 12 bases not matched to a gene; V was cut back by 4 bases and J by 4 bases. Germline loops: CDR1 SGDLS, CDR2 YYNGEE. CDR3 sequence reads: CASSPGGQGAKGYGYTF. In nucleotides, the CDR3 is TGTGCCAGCAGCCCAGGTGGACAGGGGGCGAAAGGCTATGGCTACACCTTC.

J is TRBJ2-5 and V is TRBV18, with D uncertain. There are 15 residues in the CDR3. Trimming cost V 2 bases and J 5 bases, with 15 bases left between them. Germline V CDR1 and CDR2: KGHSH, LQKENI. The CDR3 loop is CASSPSRLVRETQYF. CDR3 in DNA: TGTGCCAGCTCACCAAGCCGACTCGTCCGCGAGACCCAGTACTTC.

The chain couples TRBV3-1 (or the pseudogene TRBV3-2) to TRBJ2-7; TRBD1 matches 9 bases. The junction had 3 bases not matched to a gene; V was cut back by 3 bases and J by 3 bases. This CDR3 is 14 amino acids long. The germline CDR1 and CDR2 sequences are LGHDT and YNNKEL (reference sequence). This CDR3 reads CASSQSGQGYEQYF. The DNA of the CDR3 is TGTGCCAGCAGCCAGTCGGGACAGGGCTACGAGCAGTACTTC.

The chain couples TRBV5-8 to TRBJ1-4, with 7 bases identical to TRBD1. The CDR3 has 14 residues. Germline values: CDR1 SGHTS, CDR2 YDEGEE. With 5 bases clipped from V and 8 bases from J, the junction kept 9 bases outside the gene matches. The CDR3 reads CASSPKGAREKLFF. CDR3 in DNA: TGTGCCAGCAGTCCGAAGGGGGCGCGGGAAAAACTGTTTTTT.

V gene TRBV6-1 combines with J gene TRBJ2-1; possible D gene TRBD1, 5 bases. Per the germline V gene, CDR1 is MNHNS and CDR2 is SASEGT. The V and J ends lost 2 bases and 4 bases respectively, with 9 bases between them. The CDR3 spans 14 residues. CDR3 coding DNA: TGTGCCAGCAGTGAATTACGGACATACAATGAGCAGTTCTTC. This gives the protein CASSELRTYNEQFF.

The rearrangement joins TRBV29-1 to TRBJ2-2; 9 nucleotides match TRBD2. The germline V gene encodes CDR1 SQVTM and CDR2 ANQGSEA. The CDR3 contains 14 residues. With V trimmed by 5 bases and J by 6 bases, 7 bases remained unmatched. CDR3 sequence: CSVQSGGFAGELFF. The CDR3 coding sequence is TGCAGCGTTCAGAGCGGGGGGTTTGCCGGGGAGCTGTTTTTT.

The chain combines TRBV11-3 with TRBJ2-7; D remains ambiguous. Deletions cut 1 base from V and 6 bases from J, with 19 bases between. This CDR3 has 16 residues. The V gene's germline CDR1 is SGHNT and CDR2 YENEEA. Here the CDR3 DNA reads TGTGCCAGCAGCTTAGGTGGTTTGACATCGGCAGGCGAGCAGTACTTC. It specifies CASSLGGLTSAGEQYF.

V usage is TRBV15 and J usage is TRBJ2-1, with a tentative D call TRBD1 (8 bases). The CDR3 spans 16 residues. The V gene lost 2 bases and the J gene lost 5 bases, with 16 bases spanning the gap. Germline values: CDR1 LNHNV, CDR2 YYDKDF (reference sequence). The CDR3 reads CATSRSGGTGNNEQFF. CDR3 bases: TGTGCCACCAGCAGATCCGGGGGGACAGGCAACAATGAGCAGTTCTTC.

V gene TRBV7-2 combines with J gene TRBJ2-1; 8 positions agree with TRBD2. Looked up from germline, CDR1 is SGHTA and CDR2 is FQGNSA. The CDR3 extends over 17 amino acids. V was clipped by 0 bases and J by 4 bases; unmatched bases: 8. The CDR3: CASSLAQRGLLYNEQFF. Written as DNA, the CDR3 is TGTGCCAGCAGCTTAGCGCAGCGGGGGCTCTTGTACAATGAGCAGTTCTTC.

The CDR3 loop reads CSVQDLDQPQHF. In DNA form, the CDR3 reads TGCAGCGTACAGGATCTAGATCAGCCCCAGCATTTT. The rearrangement links TRBV29-1 to TRBJ1-5, with a possible D match to TRBD1 (5 bases). Germline V gene data show CDR1 as SQVTM and CDR2 as ANQGSEA. This CDR3 contains 12 residues. Trimming took off 6 bases at V and 5 bases at J, with 11 bases between the two ends.

This CDR3 is CASSSRDRSGNTIYF. The CDR3, as DNA: TGTGCCAGCAGCTCCCGAGATCGCTCTGGAAACACCATATATTTT. The rearrangement uses TRBV9 and TRBJ1-3; D not certain. V lost 4 bases and J 0 bases, leaving 11 bases between the germline ends. The CDR3 runs 15 residues. Germline lookup yields CDR1 SGDLS and CDR2 YYNGEE.

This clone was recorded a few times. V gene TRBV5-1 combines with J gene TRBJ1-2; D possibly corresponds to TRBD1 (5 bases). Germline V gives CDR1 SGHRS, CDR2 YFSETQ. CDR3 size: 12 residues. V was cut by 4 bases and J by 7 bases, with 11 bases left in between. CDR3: CASSADSGGYTF. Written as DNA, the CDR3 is TGCGCCAGCAGCGCTGACAGTGGTGGCTACACCTTC.

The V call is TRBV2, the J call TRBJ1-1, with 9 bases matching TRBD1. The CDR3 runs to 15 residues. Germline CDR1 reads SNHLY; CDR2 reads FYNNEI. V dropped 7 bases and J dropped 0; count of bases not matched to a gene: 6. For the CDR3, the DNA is TGTGCCAGCATTACTACAGGGGGCCTGAACACTGAAGCTTTCTTT. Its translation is CASITTGGLNTEAFF.

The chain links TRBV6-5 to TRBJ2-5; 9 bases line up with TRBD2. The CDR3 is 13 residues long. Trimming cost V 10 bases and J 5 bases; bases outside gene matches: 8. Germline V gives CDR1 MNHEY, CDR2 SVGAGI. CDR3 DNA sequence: TGTGCCATTCGTAGCGGGGGAAGGGAGACCCAGTACTTC. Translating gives CAIRSGGRETQYF.

The CDR3 DNA reads TGTGCCAGCAAAGCTACAGTGAACACTGAAGCTTTCTTT. Encoded protein: CASKATVNTEAFF. The rearrangement links TRBV25-1 to TRBJ1-1; D gene unclear. Germline V gene lookup returns CDR1 MGHDK and CDR2 SYGVNS. The CDR3 has 13 amino acids. Trimming shortened V by 7 bases and J by 0 bases, and 9 bases separated the two germline ends.

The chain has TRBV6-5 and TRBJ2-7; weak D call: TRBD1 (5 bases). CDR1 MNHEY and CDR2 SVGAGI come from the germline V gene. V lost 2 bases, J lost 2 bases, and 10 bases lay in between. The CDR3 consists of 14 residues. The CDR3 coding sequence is TGTGCCAGCAGTTACCAAGGGGTAACCTACGAGCAGTACTTC. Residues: CASSYQGVTYEQYF.

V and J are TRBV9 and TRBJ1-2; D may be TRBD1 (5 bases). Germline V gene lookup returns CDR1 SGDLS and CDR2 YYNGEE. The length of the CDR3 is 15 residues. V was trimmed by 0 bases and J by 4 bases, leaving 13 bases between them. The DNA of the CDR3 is TGTGCCAGCAGCGTAGGTCCGGCGGGGGGCTATGGCTACACCTTC. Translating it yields CASSVGPAGGYGYTF.

The DNA of the CDR3 is TGTGCCAGCAGTCTCGGCGGCGGGGAGCTGTTTTTT. Its translation is CASSLGGGELFF. This sequence joins TRBV12-3 or TRBV12-4 and TRBJ2-2; D uncertain. Between the trimmed V and J ends, which lost 5 bases and 7 bases, there was a span of 8 bases. CDR3 length: 12 residues.

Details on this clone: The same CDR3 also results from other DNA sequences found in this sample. The CDR3 coding sequence is TGTGCCTGGAGTGTAGGGGGGGGAGGAGGCTACACCTTC. This sequence encodes CAWSVGGGGGYTF. The chain is built from TRBV30 and TRBJ1-2, with D possibly TRBD1 on 6 matching bases. Trimming left V 0 bases short and J 8 bases short, with 13 bases between. This CDR3 is built from 13 residues. Germline V gene lookup returns CDR1 GTSNPN and CDR2 SVGIG (reference sequence).

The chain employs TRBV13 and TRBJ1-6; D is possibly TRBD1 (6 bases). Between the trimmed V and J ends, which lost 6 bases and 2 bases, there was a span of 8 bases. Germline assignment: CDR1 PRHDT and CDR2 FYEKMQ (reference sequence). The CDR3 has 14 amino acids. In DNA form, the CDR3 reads TGTGCCAGCAGAGGGGACACCTATAATTCACCCCTCCACTTT. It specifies CASRGDTYNSPLHF.

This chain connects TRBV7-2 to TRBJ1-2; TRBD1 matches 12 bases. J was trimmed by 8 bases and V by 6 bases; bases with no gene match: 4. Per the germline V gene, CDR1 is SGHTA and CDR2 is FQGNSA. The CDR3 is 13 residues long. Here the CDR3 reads CASRGQGAGGYTF. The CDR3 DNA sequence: TGTGCCAGCAGGGGACAGGGGGCAGGCGGCTACACCTTC.

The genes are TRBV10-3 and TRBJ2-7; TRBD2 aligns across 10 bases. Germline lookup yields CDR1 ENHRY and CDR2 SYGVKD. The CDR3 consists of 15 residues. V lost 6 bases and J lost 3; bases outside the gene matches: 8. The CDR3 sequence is CAISPWSGGVYEQYF. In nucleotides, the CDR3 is TGTGCCATCAGCCCCTGGAGCGGGGGGGTCTACGAGCAGTACTTC.

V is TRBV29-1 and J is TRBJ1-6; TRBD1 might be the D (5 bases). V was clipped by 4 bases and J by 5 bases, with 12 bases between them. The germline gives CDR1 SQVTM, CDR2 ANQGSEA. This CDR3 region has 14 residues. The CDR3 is CSVGVGGNNSPLHF. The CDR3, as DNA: TGCAGCGTTGGAGTCGGGGGAAATAATTCACCCCTCCACTTT.

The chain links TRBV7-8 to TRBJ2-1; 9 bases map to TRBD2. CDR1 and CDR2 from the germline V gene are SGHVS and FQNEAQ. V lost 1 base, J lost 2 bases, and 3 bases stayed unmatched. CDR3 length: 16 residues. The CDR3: CASSLVGGGAYNEQFF. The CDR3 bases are TGTGCCAGCAGCTTAGTAGGCGGGGGGGCCTACAATGAGCAGTTCTTC.